The 13 T cell receptor beta chains listed next were all sequenced from one sample in a study of blood T cell repertoires in COVID-19. Assay: immunoSEQ multiplex PCR; the TCRdb copy retains only in-frame clones and omits some. The sample contains 160,000 or so clones, about four fifths of which appear only once. Sequenced input: peripheral blood. The receptors derive from a man between 60 and 70 years old with active or convalescent COVID-19.

This clone was seen only once. CDR3 DNA sequence: TGTGCCAGCAGTTACGGGACTAGCGATGTCGATGAGCAGTTCTTC. As protein: CASSYGTSDVDEQFF. The rearrangement joins TRBV6-5 to TRBJ2-1; 10 nucleotides match TRBD2. The V gene end was trimmed by 2 bases and the J gene end by 8 bases; junction bases not matched to a gene: 6. The germline V gene has CDR1 MNHEY and CDR2 SVGAGI. There are 15 residues in the CDR3.

The V gene is TRBV5-1, the J gene TRBJ1-2; D is possibly TRBD1 (6 bases). This CDR3 spans 14 amino acids. Per the germline V gene, CDR1 is SGHRS and CDR2 is YFSETQ. Trimming took 0 bases from V and 6 from J, leaving 12 bases between them. Written as DNA, the CDR3 is TGCGCCAGCAGCTTGGGGGTCAGGGGCAATGGCTACACCTTC. Translated, it gives CASSLGVRGNGYTF.

V usage is TRBV2 and J usage is TRBJ2-3, with 10 bases lining up with TRBD2. Trimming at V came to 1 base and at J to 5 bases, leaving 6 bases not matched to a gene. Germline CDR1 is SNHLY and CDR2 is FYNNEI. The CDR3 length is 16 residues. CDR3 nucleotides: TGTGCCAGCAGTGAAGGGACAGCGGGAGGGGTAGATACGCAGTATTTT. Its protein is CASSEGTAGGVDTQYF.

The V and J genes are TRBV5-1 and TRBJ2-3; 10 bases map to TRBD2. Germline V gene sequence: CDR1 SGHRS, CDR2 YFSETQ. This CDR3 spans 17 amino acids. With V trimmed by 4 bases and J by 1 base, 9 bases remained unmatched. The CDR3 loop is CASSRTDSGRGTDTQYF. CDR3 nucleotide sequence: TGCGCCAGCAGCCGAACCGACAGCGGGAGGGGCACAGATACGCAGTATTTT.

This sequence joins TRBV6-1 and TRBJ2-2; 7 positions match TRBD2. CDR1 is MNHNS, CDR2 SASEGT, per germline. The CDR3 sequence is 17 residues long. V shed 0 bases, J shed 6 bases, and the junction held 10 bases outside the gene matches. CDR3 coding DNA: TGTGCCAGCAGTGAAGCCAGTAGCGGGTACGGGGCCGGGGAGCTGTTTTTT. Translation: CASSEASSGYGAGELFF.

The chain joins TRBV11-2 to TRBJ2-3, with 9 bases aligning to TRBD2. Unmatched junction bases numbered 9, after V lost 1 base and J lost 7 bases. The germline V gene has CDR1 SGHAT and CDR2 FQNNGV. This CDR3 spans 16 amino acids. Written as DNA, the CDR3 is TGTGCCAGCAGCTTAGGAGGGAGCGGGAGGACCCATACGCAGTATTTT. The encoded protein is CASSLGGSGRTHTQYF.

The chain joins TRBV12-3 or TRBV12-4 to TRBJ2-3, with TRBD1 matching 7 bases. The CDR3 totals 13 residues. With 7 bases clipped from V and 4 bases from J, the junction kept 5 bases outside the gene matches. The CDR3 sequence is CASTIQGADTQYF. The CDR3, as DNA: TGTGCCAGCACCATCCAGGGGGCAGATACGCAGTATTTT.

The rearrangement uses TRBV9 and TRBJ1-1; a weak D match, TRBD1 (6 bases). The V and J ends lost 6 bases and 2 bases respectively, with 20 bases between them. CDR3 size: 16 residues. Germline V gene sequence: CDR1 SGDLS, CDR2 YYNGEE. This CDR3 reads CASTGLTGTINTEAFF. The CDR3 nucleotides are TGTGCCAGCACCGGACTTACAGGGACGATCAACACTGAAGCTTTCTTT.

This chain connects TRBV11-2 to TRBJ2-7, with D possibly being TRBD2 (5 bases). This CDR3 comprises 14 residues. Trimming cost V 5 bases and J 5 bases, with 16 bases left between them. Germline V gene lookup returns CDR1 SGHAT and CDR2 FQNNGV. CDR3 in amino acids: CASSPGAGLNEQYF. CDR3 coding DNA: TGTGCCAGCAGCCCAGGCGCGGGTCTAAACGAGCAGTACTTC.

V is TRBV7-6 and J is TRBJ2-3; 9 bases agree with TRBD2. V gave up 4 bases and J gave up 1 base; unmatched junction bases: 6. The CDR3 runs 16 residues. The germline V gene has CDR1 SGHVS and CDR2 FNYEAQ. The DNA for the CDR3 is TGTGCCAGCAGCTCGGGGACTAGCAGACGCACAGATACGCAGTATTTT. It encodes CASSSGTSRRTDTQYF.

CDR3 amino acids: CASIQGAGNTEAFF. CDR3 nucleotides: TGCGCCAGCATACAGGGGGCAGGGAACACTGAAGCTTTCTTT. V and J are TRBV5-1 and TRBJ1-1; 9 bases fit TRBD1. This CDR3 has 14 amino acids. The germline gives CDR1 SGHRS, CDR2 YFSETQ. The trim removed 6 bases at V and 1 base at J, leaving 4 bases unmatched. Combining the CDR3 with reference TRBV5-1 and TRBJ1-1 gives the whole variable domain KAGVTQTPRYLIKTRGQQVTLSCSPISGHRSVSWYQQTPGQGLQFLFEYFSETQRNKGNFPGRFSGRQFSNSRSEMNVSTLELGDSALYLCASIQGAGNTEAFFGQGTRLTVV.

The genes are TRBV3-1 (or the pseudogene TRBV3-2) and TRBJ2-5; D not certain. This CDR3 is 12 amino acids long. CDR1 is LGHDT, CDR2 YNNKEL, per germline (reference sequence). V was shortened by 3 bases and J by 3 bases, with 5 bases between the two germline ends. The CDR3 coding sequence is TGTGCCAGCAGCCACCTAAAAGAGACCCAGTACTTC. Translating gives CASSHLKETQYF.

V gene TRBV5-4 combines with J gene TRBJ2-5, with TRBD2 identical over 11 bases. CDR1 is SGHNT, CDR2 YYREEE, per germline (reference sequence). With V trimmed by 4 bases and J by 4 bases, 6 bases remained unmatched. The CDR3 covers 15 residues. CDR3 loop: CASSVRLAGIETQYF. The CDR3 DNA is TGTGCCAGCAGCGTCCGACTAGCGGGGATAGAGACCCAGTACTTC.